The rows below give T cell receptor beta chains drawn from one sample of a study of blood T cell repertoires in COVID-19. Clones were sequenced by immunoSEQ multiplex PCR, and TCRdb holds only the in-frame ones, with some missing. The sample lists approximately 61,000 clones, 65% to 85% occurring once. Sequenced input: peripheral blood. The receptor set was obtained from a woman in her 70s with acute or convalescent COVID-19. Both conserved end residues are trimmed from each CDR3. The D gene is left open where the match is weak.

d_gene | j_gene | v_gene | CDR3aa
TRBD1 | TRBJ1-1 | TRBV4-1 | ASSQDLGRGPSSAF
. | TRBJ1-2 | TRBV28 | ASRPGLRAYGYT
TRBD2 | TRBJ2-1 | TRBV6-5 | ASSYSPGTSEF
TRBD2 | TRBJ2-3 | TRBV27 | ASSLSGRGTQY
TRBD2 | TRBJ2-3 | TRBV2 | ASSGLAGSTDTQY
. | TRBJ1-3 | TRBV12-1 | ASSPEVGSKIGNTIY
TRBD1 | TRBJ2-7 | TRBV6-5 | ASTRDRETYEQY
. | TRBJ2-7 | TRBV6-1 | ASSDGPYEQY
. | TRBJ2-5 | TRBV5-4 | ASSFVVTRTVRQETQY
. | TRBJ1-1 | TRBV3-1/TRBV3-2 | ASSQGSSTEAF
TRBD1 | TRBJ2-1 | TRBV9 | ASSVATGQFQF
TRBD1 | TRBJ1-2 | TRBV18 | ASSPPWTGGIYGYT
. | TRBJ1-2 | TRBV5-6 | ASSLGGSRNYGYT
TRBD2 | TRBJ2-1 | TRBV11-3 | ASSLYQGGLEQF
. | TRBJ1-1 | TRBV7-2 | ASSYRVGTEAF
. | TRBJ2-5 | TRBV19 | ASSTPGEQETQY